The 30 T cell receptor beta chains presented below share a single source sample, sequenced in a study of blood T cells in healthy people across ages. Primers used in a second PCR of about 7 to 11 cycles were a sample-barcoded 5' primer and a J-beta primer mix. MiXCR was run by TCRdb on the 5' RACE reads, yielding one entry per CDR3 protein. The profile shows 750,000 or so distinct CDR3 sequences, 20% to 30% of them singletons. This sample was also put to use in a study of T cells of mothers and their children.

Sample: blood. The receptor set was obtained from a boy aged 5 to 17 in good health.

The chain combines TRBV20-1 with TRBJ1-1; D might be TRBD1 (5 bases). Trimming removed 2 bases from V and 0 bases from J, with 13 bases in between. The CDR3 totals 15 residues. Germline CDR1 is DFQATT and CDR2 is SNEGSKA (reference sequence). CDR3 amino acids: CSARSFGALNTEAFF. CDR3 DNA: TGCAGTGCTAGATCATTTGGGGCTTTGAACACTGAAGCTTTCTTT.

The chain employs TRBV5-1 and TRBJ2-5; 8 bases agree with TRBD1. The junction had 6 bases not matched to a gene; V was cut back by 2 bases and J by 3 bases. The CDR3 is 15 amino acids. Germline CDR1 and CDR2: SGHRS and YFSETQ. The CDR3, as DNA: TGCGCCAGCAGCTTTCTGGACAGGGCGGAAGAGACCCAGTACTTC. This codes for CASSFLDRAEETQYF.

V gene TRBV24-1 combines with J gene TRBJ2-1; D call uncertain. CDR3 length: 16 amino acids. Germline values: CDR1 KGHDR, CDR2 SFDVKD. V was cut by 1 base and J by 0 bases, with 9 bases left in between. The CDR3 DNA sequence: TGTGCCACCAGTGATTTCATTCCCGGCTCCTACAATGAGCAGTTCTTC. Translating gives CATSDFIPGSYNEQFF.

The rearrangement links TRBV5-1 to TRBJ1-1; possible D gene TRBD1, 5 bases. V was trimmed by 0 bases and J by 0 bases, leaving 12 bases between them. Germline lookup yields CDR1 SGHRS and CDR2 YFSETQ. This CDR3 region has 16 residues. CDR3 in DNA: TGCGCCAGCAGCTTGGAGCCCGACAGCATGAACACTGAAGCTTTCTTT. Translation: CASSLEPDSMNTEAFF.

Of note for this clonotype: An end of the junction does not agree with germline; a read error may underlie this. V and J are TRBV5-1 and TRBJ1-2; D gene unclear. The CDR3 runs to 13 residues. Germline values: CDR1 SGHRS, CDR2 YFSETQ. CDR3 in DNA: TGCGCCAGCAGCTTGGCCGGCCCTTATGGCTACGCCTTC. Its translation is CASSLAGPYGYAF.

In its sample, this clonotype was seen a few times. The chain combines TRBV25-1 with TRBJ2-7; no firm D call. Trimming left V 3 bases short and J 0 bases short, with 9 bases between. This CDR3 spans 14 amino acids. Germline CDR1 MGHDK, CDR2 SYGVNS. The CDR3 here is CASSEGRFSYEQYF. DNA for the CDR3: TGTGCCAGCAGTGAGGGCCGGTTCTCCTACGAGCAGTACTTC.

This clonotype was seen only a few times. The chain joins TRBV24-1 to TRBJ2-5; 8 bases map to TRBD2. The end of the DNA aligns better with TRBJ2-1, so the J call may be wrong. The germline CDR1 and CDR2 sequences are KGHDR and SFDVKD. The CDR3 contains 15 residues. CDR3: CATSPVVAGSGEQFF. The CDR3 DNA reads TGTGCCACCAGTCCAGTTGTAGCGGGGTCCGGTGAGCAGTTCTTC.

The J gene is TRBJ2-7, the V gene TRBV13, with 9 bases that match TRBD1. This CDR3 comprises 22 residues. CDR1 and CDR2 from the germline V gene are PRHDT and FYEKMQ (reference sequence). The V segment lost 0 bases and the J segment 0 bases; nucleotides outside the gene matches: 21. The CDR3 DNA follows: TGTGCCAGCAGCTTAGGCCATCGACGACAGGAGCTGACAGGGGGAAACTCCTACGAGCAGTACTTC. It yields the protein CASSLGHRRQELTGGNSYEQYF.

The chain has TRBV5-5 and TRBJ2-3, with D unresolved. V lost 4 bases to trimming and J lost 6 bases, with 9 bases between them. Germline V gene lookup returns CDR1 SGHKS and CDR2 YYEKEE (reference sequence). This CDR3 is built from 12 residues. The CDR3 DNA reads as TGTGCCAGCAGCGGGATTATGGATACGCAGTATTTT. This encodes CASSGIMDTQYF.

This clonotype has more than one count but fewer than ten. The junction and the germline gene differ at one end; a read error may be behind it. The genes are TRBV27 and TRBJ2-5; D is unclear. There are 14 residues in the CDR3. Germline CDR1 is MNHEY and CDR2 is SMNVEV (reference sequence). The CDR3 sequence is CTSSLSGFDLSQYF. Written as DNA, the CDR3 is TGTACCAGCAGTTTATCAGGCTTTGATCTGTCCCAGTACTTC.

This rearrangement joins TRBV6-6 to TRBJ2-7, with D unclear. V lost 3 bases, J lost 2 bases, and 11 bases lay in between. Germline values: CDR1 MNHNY, CDR2 SVGAGI (reference sequence). The CDR3 is made up of 14 amino acids. The CDR3 sequence is CASSYGPRTYEQYF. The CDR3 region has the DNA TGTGCCAGCAGTTATGGTCCCAGAACCTACGAGCAGTACTTC.

The chain is built from TRBV12-3 or TRBV12-4 and TRBJ1-2; D gene ambiguous. Trimming shortened V by 4 bases and J by 8 bases, and 11 bases separated the two germline ends. The length of the CDR3 is 12 residues. Here the CDR3 reads CASSSTRWGYTF. CDR3 DNA: TGTGCCAGCAGTTCCACACGGTGGGGCTACACCTTC.

V and J are TRBV12-3 or TRBV12-4 and TRBJ2-5; no reliable D call. The J call is uncertain, as TRBJ2-7 better fits the DNA end. This CDR3 comprises 13 residues. The CDR3 coding sequence is TGTGCCAGCAGTCCTGGAAGCTTCTACGAGCAGTACTTC. Its translation: CASSPGSFYEQYF.

The chain carries TRBV11-2 and TRBJ2-2; 13 bases fit TRBD2. V shed 4 bases, J shed 4 bases, and the junction held 6 bases outside the gene matches. Germline-derived CDR1 and CDR2 are SGHAT and FQNNGV. The CDR3 is 17 residues long. The CDR3: CASSSRGLAGTTGELFF. The CDR3 bases are TGTGCCAGCAGCTCGAGGGGACTAGCGGGAACCACCGGGGAGCTGTTTTTT. The variable domain in full, completed from reference TRBV11-2 and TRBJ2-2, reads EAGVAQSPRYKIIEKRQSVAFWCNPISGHATLYWYQQILGQGPKLLIQFQNNGVVDDSQLPKDRFSAERLKGVDSTLKIQPAKLEDSAVYLCASSSRGLAGTTGELFFGEGSRLTVL.

The CDR3, as DNA: TGCAGTGCTCCAGCCCCGGGACTAGGGACAGATACGCAGTATTTT. This gives the protein CSAPAPGLGTDTQYF. This chain joins TRBV20-1 and TRBJ2-3; 8 nucleotides align to TRBD2. V shed 5 bases, J shed 3 bases, and the junction held 10 bases outside the gene matches. The length of the CDR3 is 15 residues. Germline loops: CDR1 DFQATT, CDR2 SNEGSKA (reference sequence).

This chain links TRBV6-6 with TRBJ1-1; TRBD1 is a possible D gene (5 bases). Germline CDR1 MNHNY, CDR2 SVGAGI (reference sequence). This CDR3 spans 13 amino acids. V lost 5 bases and J lost 3, with 10 bases in between. The CDR3 nucleotides read TGTGCCAGCAGTAGCAGGGTTGACACTGAAGCTTTCTTT. Encoded protein: CASSSRVDTEAFF.

The chain links TRBV27 to TRBJ1-4; 7 positions match TRBD1. This CDR3 is 15 amino acids long. The germline V gene encodes CDR1 MNHEY and CDR2 SMNVEV (reference sequence). V trimming: 5 bases; J trimming: 8 bases; junction bases outside the gene matches: 11. The CDR3 loop reads CASSRTGASSEKLFF. The CDR3 region has the DNA TGTGCCAGCAGTCGAACAGGGGCCTCGTCAGAAAAACTGTTTTTT.

The chain employs TRBV4-1 and TRBJ2-5, with D hard to call. The tail of the sequence fits TRBJ2-7 better, so the J call may be wrong. The CDR3 covers 15 residues. CDR1 is MGHRA, CDR2 YSYEKL, per germline. The CDR3 sequence is CASSQLVNPSYEQYF. DNA of the CDR3: TGCGCCAGCAGCCAACTAGTCAATCCGTCCTACGAGCAGTACTTC.

The chain couples TRBV24-1 to TRBJ1-2; 12 bases align to TRBD1. The trim removed 4 bases at V and 5 bases at J, leaving 10 bases unmatched. The CDR3 has 17 residues. Germline assignment: CDR1 KGHDR and CDR2 SFDVKD. The CDR3 DNA follows: TGTGCCACCAGTGAATCCCCCGGGACAGGGGGCCGTTATGGCTACACCTTC. Translating gives CATSESPGTGGRYGYTF.

This clonotype was recorded many times. This chain joins TRBV5-1 and TRBJ2-2; TRBD2 matches at 14 bases. The CDR3 covers 16 residues. Germline V gene sequence: CDR1 SGHRS, CDR2 YFSETQ. With 7 bases clipped from V and 1 base from J, the junction kept 3 bases outside the gene matches. The CDR3 is CASSGTSGGNTGELFF. In nucleotides, the CDR3 is TGCGCCAGCTCCGGGACTAGCGGGGGGAACACCGGGGAGCTGTTTTTT.

The chain uses TRBV5-1 and TRBJ2-5; the match to TRBD2 covers 12 bases. With the DNA end fitting TRBJ2-1 better, the J assignment may be wrong. CDR1 is SGHRS and CDR2 is YFSETQ in the germline V gene. The CDR3 spans 15 residues. The CDR3 is CASSLVLAGGSEQFF. CDR3 sequence (DNA): TGCGCCAGCAGCTTGGTTCTAGCGGGAGGGTCTGAGCAGTTCTTC.

This rearrangement joins TRBV3-1 to TRBJ2-5; D is ambiguous. Germline loops: CDR1 LGHDT, CDR2 YNNKEL (reference sequence). This CDR3 has 13 amino acids. The V gene lost 3 bases and the J gene lost 4 bases, with 9 bases spanning the gap. The CDR3 DNA reads TGTGCCAGCAGCCATCTCACCGGAGAGACCCAGTACTTC. Its protein is CASSHLTGETQYF.

The chain recombines TRBV7-9 with TRBJ2-3, with 12 bases lining up with TRBD2. The CDR3 is 17 amino acids. CDR1 is SEHNR, CDR2 FQNEAQ, per germline (reference sequence). V shed 4 bases and J 4 bases; nucleotides not matched to a gene: 9. This chain's CDR3 is CASSSYLAGGPADTQYF. The CDR3 DNA is TGTGCCAGCAGCTCCTACCTAGCGGGAGGGCCGGCAGATACGCAGTATTTT.

This CDR3 is CASSLRGIYNEQFF. The CDR3 DNA reads as TGTGCCAGCAGCTTGAGGGGGATCTACAATGAGCAGTTCTTC. This chain joins TRBV5-6 and TRBJ2-1; a weak D match, TRBD1 (6 bases). Per the germline V gene, CDR1 is SGHDT and CDR2 is YYEEEE. The CDR3 is 14 amino acids. The V gene lost 1 base and the J gene lost 3 bases, with 8 bases spanning the gap. The complete variable domain, with remaining parts taken from reference TRBV5-6 and TRBJ2-1, reads DAGVTQSPTHLIKTRGQQVTLRCSPKSGHDTVSWYQQALGQGPQFIFQYYEEEERQRGNFPDRFSGHQFPNYSSELNVNALLLGDSALYLCASSLRGIYNEQFFGPGTRLTVL.

The chain recombines TRBV28 with TRBJ2-1, with D possibly being TRBD2 (5 bases). Germline V gives CDR1 MDHEN, CDR2 SYDVKM. The V end lost 2 bases, the J end lost 7 bases, and 12 bases lay between the germline ends. The CDR3 sequence is 14 residues long. In DNA form, the CDR3 reads TGTGCCAGCAGTTTAACCCCCCGGGGTAATGAGCAGTTCTTC. Protein: CASSLTPRGNEQFF.

This clonotype was recorded a few times. The chain combines TRBV7-2 with TRBJ2-7; TRBD2 might be the D (6 bases). V lost 1 base to trimming and J lost 4 bases, with 17 bases between them. This CDR3 is 16 amino acids long. Germline CDR1 and CDR2: SGHTA and FQGNSA. CDR3 nucleotides: TGTGCCAGCAGCTTAGTTAGCGGTCAGGGCGGGTACGAGCAGTACTTC. It encodes CASSLVSGQGGYEQYF.

As concerns this clonotype: Mismatch with germline at one junction end may stem from a read error. This chain connects TRBV7-7 to TRBJ2-5, with D unresolved. There are 13 residues in the CDR3. The V gene's germline CDR1 is SSHAT and CDR2 FNYEAQ (reference sequence). CDR3 in amino acids: CASSLVTVGTQYF. As DNA, the CDR3 is TGTGCTAGCAGCTTAGTAACGGTCGGGACCCAGTACTTC.

This clonotype has only a few counts. This chain uses TRBV7-9 with TRBJ2-5, with D possibly TRBD2 on 5 matching bases. The J call may be incorrect, as the DNA end agrees better with TRBJ2-1. This CDR3 has 15 amino acids. Germline-derived CDR1 and CDR2 are SEHNR and FQNEAQ (reference sequence). The CDR3 loop is CASSFPDSLYNEQFF. The CDR3 DNA is TGTGCCAGCAGCTTCCCGGACTCCCTATACAATGAGCAGTTCTTC.

This clonotype was observed a handful of times. This sequence joins TRBV6-6 and TRBJ2-7; 7 positions agree with TRBD1. The junction had 8 bases not matched to a gene; V was cut back by 5 bases and J by 1 base. The CDR3 consists of 15 residues. Germline CDR1 and CDR2: MNHNY and SVGAGI (reference sequence). DNA of the CDR3: TGTGCCAGCAGTGATGGGACAGTGAGTTCCTACGAGCAGTACTTC. It specifies CASSDGTVSSYEQYF.

The chain recombines TRBV24-1 with TRBJ2-3; no clear D gene. The CDR3 has 11 residues. Per germline, CDR1 KGHDR and CDR2 SFDVKD. The V end was cut by 9 bases, the J end by 3 bases, with 6 bases between. In DNA, the CDR3 is TGTGCCACCTCGCTTACAGATACGCAGTATTTT. Residues: CATSLTDTQYF.